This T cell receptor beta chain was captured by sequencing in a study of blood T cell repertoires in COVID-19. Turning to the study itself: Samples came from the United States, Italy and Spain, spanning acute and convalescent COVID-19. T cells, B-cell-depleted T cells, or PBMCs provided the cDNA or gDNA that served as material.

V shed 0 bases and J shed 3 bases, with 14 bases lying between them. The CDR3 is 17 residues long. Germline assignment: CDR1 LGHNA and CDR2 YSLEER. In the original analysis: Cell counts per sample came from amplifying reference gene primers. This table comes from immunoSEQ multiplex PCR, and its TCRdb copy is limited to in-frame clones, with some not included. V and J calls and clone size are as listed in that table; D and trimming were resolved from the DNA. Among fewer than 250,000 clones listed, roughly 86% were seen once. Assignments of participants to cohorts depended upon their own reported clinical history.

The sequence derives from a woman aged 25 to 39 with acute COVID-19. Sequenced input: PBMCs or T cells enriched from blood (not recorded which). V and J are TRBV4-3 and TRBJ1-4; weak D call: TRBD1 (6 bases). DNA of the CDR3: TGCGCCAGCAGCCAAGAAGAGGGGGGGGGCGCTAATGAAAAACTGTTTTTT. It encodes CASSQEEGGGANEKLFF.